The T cell receptor beta chain described here comes from a study of blood T cell repertoires in COVID-19. The wider study: Material from acute and convalescent COVID-19 was sourced from the United States, Italy and Spain. The cDNA or gDNA used as material had been derived from T cells, B-cell-depleted T cells, or PBMCs.

V gave up 2 bases and J gave up 6 bases; unmatched junction bases: 3. The V gene's germline CDR1 is LNHDA and CDR2 SQIVND (reference sequence). CDR3 size: 15 residues. Libraries were prepared by immunoSEQ multiplex PCR; TCRdb keeps only in-frame clonotypes and omits some of them. This sample carries around 180,000 clones, around three quarters of them seen once, and the ten largest clones take approximately 15%. Sequencing input: peripheral blood. The chain joins TRBV19 to TRBJ2-1, with TRBD1 matching over 11 bases. This TCR was sampled from a man in his sixties with active or convalescent COVID-19. This CDR3 reads CASSIRTGGINEQFF. The DNA for the CDR3 is TGTGCCAGTAGTATACGGACAGGGGGCATCAATGAGCAGTTCTTC.